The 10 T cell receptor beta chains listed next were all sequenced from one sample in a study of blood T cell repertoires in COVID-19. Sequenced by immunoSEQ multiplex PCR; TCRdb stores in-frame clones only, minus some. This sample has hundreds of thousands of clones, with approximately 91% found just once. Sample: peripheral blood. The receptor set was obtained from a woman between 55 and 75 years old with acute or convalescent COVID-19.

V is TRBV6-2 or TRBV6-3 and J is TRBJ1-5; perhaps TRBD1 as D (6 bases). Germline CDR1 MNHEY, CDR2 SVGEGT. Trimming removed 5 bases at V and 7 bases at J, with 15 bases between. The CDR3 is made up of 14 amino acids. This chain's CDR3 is CASSPLGGLQPQHF. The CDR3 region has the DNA TGTGCCAGCAGTCCGCTGGGGGGGCTACAGCCCCAGCATTTT.

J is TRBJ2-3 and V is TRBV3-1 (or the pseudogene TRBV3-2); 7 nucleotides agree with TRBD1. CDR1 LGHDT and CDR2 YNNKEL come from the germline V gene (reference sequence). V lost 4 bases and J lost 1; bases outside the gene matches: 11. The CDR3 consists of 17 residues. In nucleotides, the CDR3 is TGTGCCAGCAGCCGAACGCGACAGGGTACGGGCACAGATACGCAGTATTTT. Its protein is CASSRTRQGTGTDTQYF.

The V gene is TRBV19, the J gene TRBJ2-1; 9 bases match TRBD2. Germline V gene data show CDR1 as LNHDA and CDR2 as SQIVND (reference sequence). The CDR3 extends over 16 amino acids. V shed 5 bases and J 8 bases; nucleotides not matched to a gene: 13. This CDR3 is CASSAPGSGRSHEQFF. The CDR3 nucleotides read TGTGCCAGTAGTGCCCCTGGGAGCGGGAGGTCCCATGAGCAGTTCTTC.

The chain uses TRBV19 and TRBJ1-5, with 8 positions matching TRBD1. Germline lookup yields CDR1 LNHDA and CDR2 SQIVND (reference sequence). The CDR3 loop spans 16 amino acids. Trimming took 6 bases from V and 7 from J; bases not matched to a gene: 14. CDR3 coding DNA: TGTGCCAGTAGGGCCGTTCAGGGGGCGCCGGGGCAGCCCCAGCATTTT. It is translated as CASRAVQGAPGQPQHF.

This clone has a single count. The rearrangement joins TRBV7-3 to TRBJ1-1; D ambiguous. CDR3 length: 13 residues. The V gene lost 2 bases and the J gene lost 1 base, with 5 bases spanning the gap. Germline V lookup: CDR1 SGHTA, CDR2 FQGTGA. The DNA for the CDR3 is TGTGCCAGCAGCTTAGGGCAGAACACTGAAGCTTTCTTT. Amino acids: CASSLGQNTEAFF.

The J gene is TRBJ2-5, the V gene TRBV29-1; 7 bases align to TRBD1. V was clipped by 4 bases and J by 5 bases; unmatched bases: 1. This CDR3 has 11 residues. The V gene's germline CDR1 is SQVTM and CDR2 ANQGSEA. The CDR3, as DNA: TGCAGCGTTGTACAGGGGGAGACCCAGTACTTC. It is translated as CSVVQGETQYF.

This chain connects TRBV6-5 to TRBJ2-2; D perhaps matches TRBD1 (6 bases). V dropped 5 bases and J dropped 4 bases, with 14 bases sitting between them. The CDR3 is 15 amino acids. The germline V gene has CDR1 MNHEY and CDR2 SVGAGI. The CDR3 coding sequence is TGTGCCAGCAGTCACAGGGACCGTAGCACCGGGGAGCTGTTTTTT. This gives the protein CASSHRDRSTGELFF.

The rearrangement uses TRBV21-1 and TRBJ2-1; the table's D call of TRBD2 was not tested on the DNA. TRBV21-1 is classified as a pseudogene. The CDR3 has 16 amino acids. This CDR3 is CASSTTGPSSYNEQFF. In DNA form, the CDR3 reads TGTGCCAGCAGCACTACGGGTCCTAGCTCCTACAATGAGCAGTTCTTC.

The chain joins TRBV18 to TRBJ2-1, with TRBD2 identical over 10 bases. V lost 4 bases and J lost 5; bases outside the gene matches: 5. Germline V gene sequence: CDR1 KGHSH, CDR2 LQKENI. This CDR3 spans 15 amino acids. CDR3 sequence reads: CASSHSGGRHNEQFF. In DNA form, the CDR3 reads TGTGCCAGCTCACATAGCGGGGGGCGTCACAATGAGCAGTTCTTC.

As DNA, the CDR3 is TGTGCCAGCAGTCGACAGCTACAAATGAACACTGAAGCTTTCTTT. Translated, it gives CASSRQLQMNTEAFF. V usage is TRBV6-5 and J usage is TRBJ1-1; a possible D gene is TRBD1 (5 bases). V lost 5 bases and J lost 0, with 13 bases in between. Germline CDR1 MNHEY, CDR2 SVGAGI. The CDR3 runs to 15 residues.